This T cell receptor (beta chain) originates from a study of shared clonotypes between healthy human individuals. The authors' processing: ImmunoSEQ output held junction-only sequences without quality scores, so filtering differed. Data came from immunoSEQ multiplex PCR; TCRdb stores just in-frame clones and leaves some out. D and trimming were read from the DNA, whereas the V and J calls and clone size are those reported in that table. The repertoire consists of approximately 700,000 clones, with around 78% occurring once and the leading ten covering 1.5% to 2%. CDR1 is SGHAT, CDR2 FQNNGV, per germline. The CDR3 covers 16 residues. With 5 bases removed from V and 0 bases from J, the gap between germline ends came to 14 bases. Donation came from healthy HIV-negative adults that had no recent acute infections or vaccinations.

V usage is TRBV11-2 and J usage is TRBJ2-1; a weak D match, TRBD1 (6 bases). This TCR was recovered from a woman aged 30 to 39 in good health. The source material was memory CD4+ T cells sorted from blood. Specified subset: CD45RA-negative fraction. The CDR3 nucleotides are TGTGCCAGCAGCGAAACGCAGGGGAGCTCCTACAATGAGCAGTTCTTC. Translated: CASSETQGSSYNEQFF.